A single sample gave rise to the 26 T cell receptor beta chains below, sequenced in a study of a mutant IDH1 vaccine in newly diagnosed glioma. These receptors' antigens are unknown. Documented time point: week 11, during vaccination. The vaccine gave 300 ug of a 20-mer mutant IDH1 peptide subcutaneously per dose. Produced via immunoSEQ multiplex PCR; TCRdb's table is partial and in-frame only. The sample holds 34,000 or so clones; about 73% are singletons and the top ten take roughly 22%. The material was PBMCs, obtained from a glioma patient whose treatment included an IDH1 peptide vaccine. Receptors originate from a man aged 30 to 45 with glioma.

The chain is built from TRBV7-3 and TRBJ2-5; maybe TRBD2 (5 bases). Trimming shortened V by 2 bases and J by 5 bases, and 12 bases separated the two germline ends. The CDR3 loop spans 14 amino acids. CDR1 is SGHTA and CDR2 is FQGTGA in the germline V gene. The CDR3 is CASSLGMGVETQYF. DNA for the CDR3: TGTGCCAGCAGCTTAGGGATGGGAGTTGAGACCCAGTACTTC.

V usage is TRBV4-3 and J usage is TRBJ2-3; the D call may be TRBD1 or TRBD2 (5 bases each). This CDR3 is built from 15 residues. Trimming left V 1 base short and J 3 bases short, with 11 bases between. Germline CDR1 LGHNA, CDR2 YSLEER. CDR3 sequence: CASSQGGTWTDTQYF. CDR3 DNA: TGCGCCAGCAGCCAAGGAGGGACCTGGACAGATACGCAGTATTTT.

The CDR3 nucleotides read TGTGCCAGCAGCTTATTAGCCCCGGGACAGGGGGCCGGAGGTGAAAAACTGTTTTTT. Amino acids: CASSLLAPGQGAGGEKLFF. V and J are TRBV11-2 and TRBJ1-4, with TRBD1 identical over 12 bases. J was trimmed by 7 bases and V by 2 bases; bases with no gene match: 14. CDR1 is SGHAT and CDR2 is FQNNGV in the germline V gene. The CDR3 contains 19 residues.

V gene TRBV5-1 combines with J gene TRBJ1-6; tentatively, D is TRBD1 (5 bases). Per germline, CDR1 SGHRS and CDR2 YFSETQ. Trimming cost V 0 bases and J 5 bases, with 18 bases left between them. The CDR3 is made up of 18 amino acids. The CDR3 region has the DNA TGCGCCAGCAGCTTGGGACCATCCCGGGGAGGGGATAATTCACCCCTCCACTTT. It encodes CASSLGPSRGGDNSPLHF.

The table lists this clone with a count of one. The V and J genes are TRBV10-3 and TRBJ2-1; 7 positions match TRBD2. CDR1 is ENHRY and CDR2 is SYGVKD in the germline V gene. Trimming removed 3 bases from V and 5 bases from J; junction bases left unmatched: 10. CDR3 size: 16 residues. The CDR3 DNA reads TGTGCCATCAGTGATCGGGCTAGCGGAGATAACAATGAGCAGTTCTTC. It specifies CAISDRASGDNNEQFF.

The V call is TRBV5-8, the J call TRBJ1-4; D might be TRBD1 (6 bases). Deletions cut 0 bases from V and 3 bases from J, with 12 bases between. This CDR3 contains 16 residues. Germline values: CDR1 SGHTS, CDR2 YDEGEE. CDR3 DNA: TGTGCCAGCAGCTTGGCCCTAGGACAGTCTAATGAAAAACTGTTTTTT. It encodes CASSLALGQSNEKLFF.

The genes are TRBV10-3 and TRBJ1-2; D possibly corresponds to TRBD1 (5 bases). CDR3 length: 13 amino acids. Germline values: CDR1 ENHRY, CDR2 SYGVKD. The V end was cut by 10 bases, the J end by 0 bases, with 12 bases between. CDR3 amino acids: CATGTPANYGYTF. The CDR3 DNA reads TGTGCCACAGGGACGCCGGCTAACTATGGCTACACCTTC.

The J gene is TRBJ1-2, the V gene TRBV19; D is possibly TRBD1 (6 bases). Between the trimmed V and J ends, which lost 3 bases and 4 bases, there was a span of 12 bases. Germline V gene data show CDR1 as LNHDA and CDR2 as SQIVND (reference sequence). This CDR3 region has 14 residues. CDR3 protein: CASSIEDSRYGYTF. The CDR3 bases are TGTGCCAGTAGTATCGAGGACAGCCGCTATGGCTACACCTTC.

CDR3 protein: CASSLLKGPHTGELFF. In DNA, the CDR3 is TGTGCCAGCAGCTTACTTAAGGGCCCGCACACCGGGGAGCTGTTTTTT. The genes are TRBV7-2 and TRBJ2-2; the D is unclear. The V end was cut by 2 bases, the J end by 3 bases, with 13 bases between. The CDR3 has 16 residues. Germline assignment: CDR1 SGHTA and CDR2 FQGNSA.

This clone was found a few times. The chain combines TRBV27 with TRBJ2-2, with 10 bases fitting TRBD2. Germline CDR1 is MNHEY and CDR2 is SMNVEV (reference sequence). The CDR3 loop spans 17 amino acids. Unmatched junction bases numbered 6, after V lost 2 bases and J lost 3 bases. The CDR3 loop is CASSLPSGRIDTGELFF. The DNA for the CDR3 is TGTGCCAGCAGTTTACCTAGCGGGAGAATTGACACCGGGGAGCTGTTTTTT.

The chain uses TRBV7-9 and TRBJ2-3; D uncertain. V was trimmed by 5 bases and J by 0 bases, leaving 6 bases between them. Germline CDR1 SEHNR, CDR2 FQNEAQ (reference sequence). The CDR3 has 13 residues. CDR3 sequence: CASSPPSTDTQYF. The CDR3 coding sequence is TGTGCCAGCAGCCCCCCGAGCACAGATACGCAGTATTTT.

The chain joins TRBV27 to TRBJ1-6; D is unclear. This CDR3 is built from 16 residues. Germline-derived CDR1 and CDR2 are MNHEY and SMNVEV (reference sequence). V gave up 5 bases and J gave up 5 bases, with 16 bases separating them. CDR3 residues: CASSHRIGVNNSPLHF. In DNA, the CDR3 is TGTGCCAGCAGTCACCGTATAGGAGTTAATAATTCACCCCTCCACTTT.

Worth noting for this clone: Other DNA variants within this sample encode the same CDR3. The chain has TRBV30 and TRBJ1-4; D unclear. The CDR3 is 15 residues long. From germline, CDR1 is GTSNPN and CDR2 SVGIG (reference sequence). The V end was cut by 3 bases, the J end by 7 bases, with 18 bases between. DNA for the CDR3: TGTGCCTGGAGCGAAAGAATCCTTGTGGGTGAAAAACTGTTTTTT. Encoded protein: CAWSERILVGEKLFF. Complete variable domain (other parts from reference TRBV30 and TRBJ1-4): SQTIHQWPATLVQPVGSPLSLECTVEGTSNPNLYWYRQAAGRGLQLLFYSVGIGQISSEVPQNLSASRPQDRQFILSSKKLLLSDSGFYLCAWSERILVGEKLFFGSGTQLSVL.

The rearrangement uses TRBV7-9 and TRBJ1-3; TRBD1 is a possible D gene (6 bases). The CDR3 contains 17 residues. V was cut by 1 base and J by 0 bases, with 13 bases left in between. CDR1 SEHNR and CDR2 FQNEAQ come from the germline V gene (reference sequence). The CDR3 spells CASSLDQDSDSGNTIYF. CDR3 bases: TGTGCCAGCAGCTTAGACCAGGACAGCGACTCTGGAAACACCATATATTTT.

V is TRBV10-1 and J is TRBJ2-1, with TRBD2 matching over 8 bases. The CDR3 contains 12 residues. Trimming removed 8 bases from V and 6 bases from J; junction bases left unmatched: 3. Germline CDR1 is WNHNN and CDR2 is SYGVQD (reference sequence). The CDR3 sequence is CASSGTSNEQFF. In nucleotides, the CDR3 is TGCGCCAGCTCGGGGACTAGCAATGAGCAGTTCTTC.

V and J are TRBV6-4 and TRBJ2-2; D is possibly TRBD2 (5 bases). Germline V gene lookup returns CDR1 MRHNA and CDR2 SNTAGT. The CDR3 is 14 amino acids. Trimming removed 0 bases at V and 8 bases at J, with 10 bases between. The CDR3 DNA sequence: TGTGCCAGCAGTGACTCTATCTCGGGAGGGGAGCTGTTTTTT. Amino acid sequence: CASSDSISGGELFF.

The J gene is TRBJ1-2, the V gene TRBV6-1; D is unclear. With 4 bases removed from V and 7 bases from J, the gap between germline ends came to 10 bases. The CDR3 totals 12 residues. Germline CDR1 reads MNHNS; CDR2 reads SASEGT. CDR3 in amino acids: CASSVGNSGYTF. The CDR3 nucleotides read TGTGCCAGCAGTGTTGGGAATTCTGGCTACACCTTC.

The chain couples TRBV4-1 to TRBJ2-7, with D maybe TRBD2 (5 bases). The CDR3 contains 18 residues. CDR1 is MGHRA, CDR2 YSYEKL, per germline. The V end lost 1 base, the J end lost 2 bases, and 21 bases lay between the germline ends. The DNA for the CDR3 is TGCGCCAGCAGCCAAGGGGGTTCGGGGTCCGTGCTCCCCTACGAGCAGTACTTC. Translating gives CASSQGGSGSVLPYEQYF.

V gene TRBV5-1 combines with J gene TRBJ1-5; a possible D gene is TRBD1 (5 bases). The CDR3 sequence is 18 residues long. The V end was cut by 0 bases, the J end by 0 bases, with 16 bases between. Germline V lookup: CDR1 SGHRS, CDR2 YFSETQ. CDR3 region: CASSLGAGHYYSNQPQHF. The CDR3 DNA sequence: TGCGCCAGCAGCTTGGGGGCAGGACATTACTATAGCAATCAGCCCCAGCATTTT.

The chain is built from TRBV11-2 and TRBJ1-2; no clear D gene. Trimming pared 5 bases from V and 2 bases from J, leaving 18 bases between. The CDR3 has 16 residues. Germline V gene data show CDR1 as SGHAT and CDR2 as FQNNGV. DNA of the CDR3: TGTGCCAGCAGCCGCGACGGCGGGGAGGCGAACTATGGCTACACCTTC. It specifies CASSRDGGEANYGYTF.

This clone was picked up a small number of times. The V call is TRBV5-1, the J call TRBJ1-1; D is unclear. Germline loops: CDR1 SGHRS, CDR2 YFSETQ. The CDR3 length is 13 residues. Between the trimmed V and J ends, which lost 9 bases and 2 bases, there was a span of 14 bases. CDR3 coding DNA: TGCGCCACCGCCACCGGGCCTAACACTGAAGCTTTCTTT. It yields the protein CATATGPNTEAFF.

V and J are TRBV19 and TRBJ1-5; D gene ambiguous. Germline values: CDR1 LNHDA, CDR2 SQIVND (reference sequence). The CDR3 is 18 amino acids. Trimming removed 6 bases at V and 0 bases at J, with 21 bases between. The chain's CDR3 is CASRTLFLKAGSNQPQHF. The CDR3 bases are TGTGCCAGTAGAACCCTATTCTTGAAGGCGGGTAGCAATCAGCCCCAGCATTTT.

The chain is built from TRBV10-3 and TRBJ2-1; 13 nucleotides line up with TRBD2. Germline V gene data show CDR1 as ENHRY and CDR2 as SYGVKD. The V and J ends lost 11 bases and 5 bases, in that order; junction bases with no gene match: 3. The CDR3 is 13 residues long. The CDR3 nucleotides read TGTGCCGTCGGGACTAGCGGGGACAATGAGCAGTTCTTC. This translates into CAVGTSGDNEQFF.

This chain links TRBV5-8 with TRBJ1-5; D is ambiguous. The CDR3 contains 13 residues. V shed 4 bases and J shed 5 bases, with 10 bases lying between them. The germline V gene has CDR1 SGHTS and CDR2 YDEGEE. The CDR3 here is CASSPLSHQPQHF. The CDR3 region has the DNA TGTGCCAGCAGCCCCCTAAGTCATCAGCCCCAGCATTTT.

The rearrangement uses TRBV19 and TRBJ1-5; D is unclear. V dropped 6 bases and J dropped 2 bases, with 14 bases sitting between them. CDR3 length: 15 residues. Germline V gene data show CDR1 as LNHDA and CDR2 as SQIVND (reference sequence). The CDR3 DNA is TGTGCCAGTAGATCCCTGGCGTCGGGCAATCAGCCCCAGCATTTT. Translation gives CASRSLASGNQPQHF.

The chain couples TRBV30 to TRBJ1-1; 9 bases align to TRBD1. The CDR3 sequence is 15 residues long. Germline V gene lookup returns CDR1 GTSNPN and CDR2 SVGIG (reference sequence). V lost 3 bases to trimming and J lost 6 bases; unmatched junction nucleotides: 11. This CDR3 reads CAWRRPGQGGPEAFF. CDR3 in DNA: TGTGCCTGGAGACGTCCGGGACAGGGCGGTCCTGAAGCTTTCTTT.